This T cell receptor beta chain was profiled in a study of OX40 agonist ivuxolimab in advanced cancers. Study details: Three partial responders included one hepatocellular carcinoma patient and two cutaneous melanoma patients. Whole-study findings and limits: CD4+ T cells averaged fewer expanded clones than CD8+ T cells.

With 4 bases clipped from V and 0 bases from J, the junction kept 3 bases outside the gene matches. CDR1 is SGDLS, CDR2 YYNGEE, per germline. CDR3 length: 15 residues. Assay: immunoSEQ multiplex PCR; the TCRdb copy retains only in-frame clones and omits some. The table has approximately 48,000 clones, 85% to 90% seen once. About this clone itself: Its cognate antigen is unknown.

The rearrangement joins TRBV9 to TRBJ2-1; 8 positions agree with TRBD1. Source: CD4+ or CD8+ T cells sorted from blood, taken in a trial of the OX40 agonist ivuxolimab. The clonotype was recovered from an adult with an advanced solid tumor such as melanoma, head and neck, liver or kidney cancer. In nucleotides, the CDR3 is TGTGCCAGCAGCTACGGACAGGGCTCCTACAATGAGCAGTTCTTC. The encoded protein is CASSYGQGSYNEQFF.